This is a list of T cell receptor beta chains from one sample in a study of blood T cell repertoires in COVID-19. Generated by immunoSEQ multiplex PCR, the TCRdb table keeps only in-frame clones and is missing some. The repertoire holds 300,000 or so clones, roughly 89% seen once, with less than 3.5% in the top ten. The specimen sequenced was PBMCs or T cells enriched from blood (not recorded which). The receptors originated from a woman between 45 and 60 years old who had been exposed to COVID-19. The CDR3 runs from the conserved cysteine through the conserved F or W. The order of the fields is V gene, clone size, J gene, CDR3 protein. A clone size is listed for some rows: how often the clone was seen (once, few, many), or a class if it is expanded.

v_call: TRBV30
clone_size: .
j_call: TRBJ1-4
cdr3_aa: CAWSPGQGGEKLFF

v_call: TRBV3-1/TRBV3-2
clone_size: .
j_call: TRBJ1-4
cdr3_aa: CASSHPSGQGDEKLFF

v_call: TRBV21-1
clone_size: .
j_call: TRBJ2-5
cdr3_aa: CASSKDRLAGTEETQYF

v_call: TRBV5-1
clone_size: .
j_call: TRBJ1-4
cdr3_aa: CASSLGQGGEKLFF

v_call: TRBV6-1
clone_size: .
j_call: TRBJ2-2
cdr3_aa: CASSELAGGFANTGELFF

v_call: TRBV3-1/TRBV3-2
clone_size: .
j_call: TRBJ2-2
cdr3_aa: CASSQGLAGVNTGELFF

v_call: TRBV6-2/TRBV6-3
clone_size: .
j_call: TRBJ1-4
cdr3_aa: CASSAARREKLFF

v_call: TRBV15
clone_size: .
j_call: TRBJ2-7
cdr3_aa: CATSRDNGRTSAEQYF

v_call: TRBV28
clone_size: .
j_call: TRBJ1-5
cdr3_aa: CASRIGGTSGNQPQHF

v_call: TRBV6-5
clone_size: .
j_call: TRBJ1-3
cdr3_aa: CASRSSGNTIYF

v_call: TRBV4-1
clone_size: few
j_call: TRBJ1-5
cdr3_aa: CASSQEGTANQPQHF

v_call: TRBV30
clone_size: .
j_call: TRBJ1-1
cdr3_aa: CARDRVRTEAFF

v_call: TRBV29-1
clone_size: .
j_call: TRBJ2-3
cdr3_aa: CSVEQEATDTQYF

v_call: TRBV5-1
clone_size: .
j_call: TRBJ1-1
cdr3_aa: CASSLATANTEAFF

v_call: TRBV10-3
clone_size: once
j_call: TRBJ1-2
cdr3_aa: CAISEFIGSHGYTF

v_call: TRBV4-1
clone_size: .
j_call: TRBJ1-5
cdr3_aa: CASSPQGTGNQPQHF

v_call: TRBV6-2/TRBV6-3
clone_size: .
j_call: TRBJ1-6
cdr3_aa: CASSYLSYNSPLHF